Here is one TCR beta chain with its context. The repertoire was sequenced with immunoSEQ multiplex PCR; TCRdb's copy has only in-frame clones and lacks some. Among some 2 million clones listed, over 85% were seen once. The sample originates from a study of shared clonotypes between healthy human individuals. Study-level background: A few men and two women, aged 18 to 49, were donors.

CDR3 size: 14 residues. V dropped 7 bases and J dropped 0 bases, with 13 bases sitting between them. Germline lookup yields CDR1 MDHEN and CDR2 SYDVKM. Cells designated naive CD8 were CD45RO-negative and were positively selected for CCR7, with terminally differentiated effector memory CD45RA+ cells excluded. The receptor was isolated from a young man in good health. The sequencing input was naive CD8+ T cells sorted from blood. J is TRBJ2-7 and V is TRBV28; D may correspond to TRBD1 or TRBD2 (5 bases each). The CDR3 is CASNPTADSYEQYF. The CDR3 bases are TGTGCCAGCAACCCGACAGCGGACTCCTACGAGCAGTACTTC.